Sequencing of this T cell receptor (beta chain) was carried out in a study of memory CD4+ T cells and cytomegalovirus serostatus. Study-wide context: This sample comes from healthy Belgian adults, 9 CMV seropositive, approximately 24 seronegative.

Assay used: immunoSEQ multiplex PCR; TCRdb lists only in-frame clones, some missing. The sample carries about 59,000 clones, roughly 77% recorded once. V was cut by 1 base and J by 1 base, with 7 bases left in between. The CDR3 has 14 amino acids. Germline loops: CDR1 MGHRA, CDR2 YSYEKL. Single viable CD3+CD4+CD8-CD45RO+ cells were sorted as the memory CD4+ T cells. V is TRBV4-1 and J is TRBJ1-1, with D hard to call. Sequencing was done on a sample of memory CD4+ T cells from blood. The TCR was taken from an adult in good health and CMV-seronegative. This CDR3 reads CASSQGLRNTEAFF. The DNA for the CDR3 is TGCGCCAGCAGCCAAGGTTTGCGGAACACTGAAGCTTTCTTT.